This record looks at one T cell receptor beta chain sequence and its context. The antigen remains unidentified. Libraries were prepared by immunoSEQ multiplex PCR; TCRdb keeps only in-frame clonotypes and omits some of them. The table records about 37,000 clones, approximately 90% of them present only once. These data originate in a study of OX40 agonist ivuxolimab in advanced cancers. Findings and limits, study-wide: CD4+ and CD8+ blood T cells expanded clonally by week 6 at 0.1 to 3.0 mg/kg.

Germline loops: CDR1 SGHTS, CDR2 YDEGEE. The CDR3 contains 15 residues. The V end was cut by 4 bases, the J end by 1 base, with 14 bases between. Sequencing used CD4+ or CD8+ T cells sorted from blood, obtained in a trial of the OX40 agonist ivuxolimab. The sequence was obtained from an adult with an advanced solid tumor such as melanoma, head and neck, liver or kidney cancer. V usage is TRBV5-8 and J usage is TRBJ1-1; D is ambiguous. CDR3 region: CASSHYGRENTEAFF. In DNA, the CDR3 is TGTGCCAGCAGCCACTACGGACGGGAGAACACTGAAGCTTTCTTT.